The 28 T cell receptor beta chains below all came from one sample that was sequenced in a study of shared clonotypes between healthy human individuals. Using immunoSEQ multiplex PCR, the repertoire was profiled, and TCRdb retains in-frame clones only, with some absent. The sample includes millions of clones, about 95% of them seen just once. The sequenced material came from naive CD4+ T cells sorted from blood. Subset defined: CD45RA+ positively selected. These receptors all stem from a young man in good health.

The V call is TRBV27, the J call TRBJ2-7; TRBD1 aligns across 7 bases. The J segment lost 4 bases and the V segment lost 6 bases, leaving 9 bases of the junction unmatched. The CDR3 is 14 amino acids. CDR1 MNHEY and CDR2 SMNVEV come from the germline V gene (reference sequence). The CDR3 spells CASRRQGVSYEQYF. CDR3 DNA: TGTGCCAGCAGGAGGCAGGGGGTTTCGTACGAGCAGTACTTC.

The chain links TRBV2 to TRBJ1-1; D is possibly TRBD1 (5 bases). This CDR3 is built from 13 residues. Between the trimmed V and J ends, which lost 6 bases and 5 bases, there was a span of 13 bases. Germline assignment: CDR1 SNHLY and CDR2 FYNNEI. CDR3 region: CASRGRRGTEAFF. The DNA of the CDR3 is TGTGCCAGCAGAGGCAGACGGGGGACTGAAGCTTTCTTT.

The chain is built from TRBV30 and TRBJ1-1, with TRBD1 matching over 9 bases. CDR3 size: 15 residues. The germline gives CDR1 GTSNPN, CDR2 SVGIG (reference sequence). Trimming took 0 bases from V and 7 from J; bases not matched to a gene: 9. The CDR3, as DNA: TGTGCCTGGAGTGTAACCAAAACAGGGGGCCGTGAAGCTTTCTTT. Protein sequence: CAWSVTKTGGREAFF.

As regards this clone: Other nucleotide sequences from this sample produce the same CDR3. This chain uses TRBV7-2 with TRBJ2-7; TRBD1 agrees at 7 bases. The trim removed 6 bases at V and 1 base at J, leaving 6 bases unmatched. The CDR3 contains 14 residues. Germline-derived CDR1 and CDR2 are SGHTA and FQGNSA. The CDR3 sequence is CASSLYRGSYEQYF. As DNA, the CDR3 is TGTGCCAGCAGTTTATACAGGGGTTCCTACGAGCAGTACTTC.

The chain is built from TRBV13 and TRBJ2-7, with D possibly being TRBD1 (6 bases). The CDR3 loop spans 16 amino acids. Germline CDR1 PRHDT, CDR2 FYEKMQ (reference sequence). The V gene lost 5 bases and the J gene lost 0 bases, with 17 bases spanning the gap. In nucleotides, the CDR3 is TGTGCCAGCAGCGAAACCTCCGGGACACGCTCCTACGAGCAGTACTTC. It codes for CASSETSGTRSYEQYF.

On this clone: The same CDR3 is also encoded by other DNA sequences in this sample. The genes are TRBV5-4 and TRBJ2-5; possible D gene TRBD1, 7 bases. V lost 4 bases and J 3 bases, leaving 10 bases between the germline ends. Germline V gives CDR1 SGHNT, CDR2 YYREEE (reference sequence). The CDR3 has 13 amino acids. DNA for the CDR3: TGTGCCAGCAGCCGGGGGACAGAAGAGACCCAGTACTTC. Translated, it gives CASSRGTEETQYF.

The rearrangement links TRBV6-1 to TRBJ2-6, with 10 bases matching TRBD1. Germline trimming cut 2 bases from V and 3 bases from J; bases unmatched to any gene: 10. The CDR3 is made up of 19 amino acids. The V gene's germline CDR1 is MNHNS and CDR2 SASEGT. CDR3 region: CASSESPGQGIVGANVLTF. The CDR3 bases are TGTGCCAGCAGTGAATCCCCGGGACAGGGGATAGTTGGGGCCAACGTCCTGACTTTC.

The gene calls are TRBV29-1 and TRBJ1-1; TRBD1 might be the D (5 bases). This CDR3 spans 15 amino acids. Germline CDR1 and CDR2: SQVTM and ANQGSEA. V shed 6 bases and J shed 0 bases, with 17 bases lying between them. The CDR3 nucleotides are TGCAGCGTCTTTACCGGGACGAGAATGAACACTGAAGCTTTCTTT. It yields the protein CSVFTGTRMNTEAFF.

J is TRBJ2-7 and V is TRBV7-2; tentative D call: TRBD2 (5 bases). This CDR3 has 13 amino acids. Germline-derived CDR1 and CDR2 are SGHTA and FQGNSA. V lost 6 bases, J lost 3 bases, and 12 bases lay in between. CDR3 in DNA: TGTGCCAGCAGTCCGGGGATGGTCTACGAGCAGTACTTC. It specifies CASSPGMVYEQYF.

The chain is built from TRBV27 and TRBJ2-1, with 7 bases fitting TRBD1. This CDR3 has 19 residues. Germline V lookup: CDR1 MNHEY, CDR2 SMNVEV (reference sequence). V was clipped by 1 base and J by 0 bases; unmatched bases: 12. The CDR3 reads CASSLLRQGPMSSYNEQFF. CDR3 DNA: TGTGCCAGCAGTTTATTGCGACAGGGCCCAATGAGCTCCTACAATGAGCAGTTCTTC.

The chain employs TRBV5-1 and TRBJ1-5; D not resolved. The V end was cut by 2 bases, the J end by 6 bases, with 18 bases between. CDR1 is SGHRS and CDR2 is YFSETQ in the germline V gene. The CDR3 runs 16 residues. This CDR3 reads CASSFRDGDSSQPQHF. The CDR3 DNA reads TGCGCCAGCAGCTTTCGAGACGGGGATAGTAGTCAGCCCCAGCATTTT.

The rearrangement joins TRBV5-1 to TRBJ2-2; 8 nucleotides line up with TRBD2. CDR3 length: 16 residues. The germline V gene has CDR1 SGHRS and CDR2 YFSETQ. V gave up 6 bases and J gave up 6 bases; unmatched junction bases: 13. The CDR3 DNA reads as TGCGCCAGCACCGCATTCCGGGGGGGCCCCGCCGGGGAGCTGTTTTTT. This encodes CASTAFRGGPAGELFF.

The rearrangement links TRBV27 to TRBJ2-1; 11 nucleotides agree with TRBD2. The germline V gene has CDR1 MNHEY and CDR2 SMNVEV (reference sequence). The CDR3 loop spans 16 amino acids. The ends lost 2 bases at V and 5 bases at J; junction bases unmatched: 5. As DNA, the CDR3 is TGTGCCAGCAGTTTACCCCCGACTAGCGGGAACAATGAGCAGTTCTTC. This sequence encodes CASSLPPTSGNNEQFF.

The chain couples TRBV6-1 to TRBJ2-7, with a possible D match to TRBD2 (6 bases). CDR1 is MNHNS, CDR2 SASEGT, per germline. V lost 4 bases and J 2 bases, leaving 12 bases between the germline ends. The CDR3 consists of 14 residues. DNA of the CDR3: TGTGCCAGCAGTGCCCTGGAGGGGACCTACGAGCAGTACTTC. It encodes CASSALEGTYEQYF.

Only one count was recorded for this clone. The V and J genes are TRBV10-3 and TRBJ2-7; D remains ambiguous. V dropped 2 bases and J dropped 3 bases, with 5 bases sitting between them. The CDR3 extends over 12 amino acids. The germline CDR1 and CDR2 sequences are ENHRY and SYGVKD. The CDR3 bases are TGTGCCATCAGTGAGATGGGCTACGAGCAGTACTTC. This translates into CAISEMGYEQYF.

V gene TRBV6-5 combines with J gene TRBJ1-6; D might be TRBD1 (6 bases). Trimming left V 2 bases short and J 9 bases short, with 14 bases between. This CDR3 has 15 amino acids. In germline, CDR1 is MNHEY, CDR2 SVGAGI. The CDR3 DNA sequence: TGTGCCAGCAGTTACGATCCGGGGGCGAGTTCACCCCTCCACTTT. This encodes CASSYDPGASSPLHF.

This clone was counted once. The chain recombines TRBV6-5 with TRBJ1-1; no definite D call. The CDR3 loop spans 13 amino acids. The germline V gene encodes CDR1 MNHEY and CDR2 SVGAGI. Trimming pared 6 bases from V and 0 bases from J, leaving 8 bases between. The CDR3 region has the DNA TGTGCCAGCAGGACACTCCTGAACACTGAAGCTTTCTTT. The encoded protein is CASRTLLNTEAFF.

Remarks on this clone: Other DNA sequences in this sample translate to the same CDR3. The genes are TRBV6-5 and TRBJ2-7; D ambiguous. The CDR3 covers 12 residues. Trimming removed 4 bases from V and 6 bases from J, with 10 bases in between. Per the germline V gene, CDR1 is MNHEY and CDR2 is SVGAGI. The CDR3 region is CASSSPGGEQYF. DNA for the CDR3: TGTGCCAGCAGTTCCCCCGGCGGCGAGCAGTACTTC.

This sequence joins TRBV19 and TRBJ1-2; D is perhaps TRBD1 (5 bases). This CDR3 contains 16 residues. Looked up from germline, CDR1 is LNHDA and CDR2 is SQIVND (reference sequence). V was shortened by 4 bases and J by 4 bases, with 19 bases between the two germline ends. CDR3 loop: CASSTLGASGGYGYTF. The CDR3 nucleotides are TGTGCCAGTAGTACCCTCGGGGCTTCGGGGGGCTATGGCTACACCTTC.

The chain joins TRBV6-6 to TRBJ2-3; weak D call: TRBD2 (6 bases). The CDR3 totals 13 residues. The germline CDR1 and CDR2 sequences are MNHNY and SVGAGI (reference sequence). The V gene lost 8 bases and the J gene lost 2 bases, with 11 bases spanning the gap. CDR3 DNA: TGTGCCAGCGGTTGGGGGGACACAGATACGCAGTATTTT. Its protein product is CASGWGDTDTQYF.

The chain combines TRBV10-2 with TRBJ2-6; TRBD1 aligns across 9 bases. Germline V CDR1 and CDR2: WSHSY, SAAADI. V lost 8 bases, J lost 4 bases, and 3 bases stayed unmatched. The CDR3 is made up of 14 amino acids. CDR3 amino acids: CASWDRAGANVLTF. CDR3 DNA sequence: TGCGCCAGCTGGGACAGGGCCGGGGCCAACGTCCTGACTTTC.

The rearrangement links TRBV7-6 to TRBJ2-5; 8 positions agree with TRBD2. The CDR3 has 16 amino acids. The V segment lost 6 bases and the J segment 2 bases; nucleotides outside the gene matches: 11. In germline, CDR1 is SGHVS, CDR2 FNYEAQ. The CDR3 DNA sequence: TGTGCCAGCAGAGCGGGGGAAGCGGGGGTTCAAGAGACCCAGTACTTC. Translating it yields CASRAGEAGVQETQYF.

This clone was detected only once. The rearrangement joins TRBV4-1 to TRBJ1-6; perhaps TRBD1 as D (6 bases). This CDR3 comprises 16 residues. The germline V gene has CDR1 MGHRA and CDR2 YSYEKL. V lost 4 bases to trimming and J lost 5 bases, with 15 bases between them. This CDR3 reads CASSPQGDTNNSPLHF. DNA for the CDR3: TGCGCCAGCAGCCCTCAAGGGGACACTAATAATTCACCCCTCCACTTT.

The gene calls are TRBV5-5 and TRBJ1-6, with 7 bases aligning to TRBD1. The CDR3 totals 13 residues. CDR1 and CDR2 from the germline V gene are SGHKS and YYEKEE (reference sequence). Trimming at V came to 7 bases and at J to 7 bases, leaving 5 bases not matched to a gene. The CDR3 bases are TGTGCCAGCGCTTCACAGGGGAATTCACCCCTCCACTTT. This codes for CASASQGNSPLHF.

Note on this clone: A much bigger clone sits one base away, suggesting this may be a read error. The chain has TRBV5-6 and TRBJ1-2; a weak D match, TRBD1 (5 bases). Germline values: CDR1 SGHDT, CDR2 YYEEEE. Deletions cut 1 base from V and 2 bases from J, with 6 bases between. There are 13 residues in the CDR3. Written as DNA, the CDR3 is TGTGCCAGCAGCTTGCCAGGGAACTATGGCTACACCTTC. Protein sequence: CASSLPGNYGYTF.

The rearrangement uses TRBV5-1 and TRBJ2-5; 14 bases are shared with TRBD2. The trim removed 4 bases at V and 1 base at J, leaving 6 bases unmatched. The germline V gene encodes CDR1 SGHRS and CDR2 YFSETQ. The CDR3 is made up of 17 amino acids. CDR3 nucleotide sequence: TGCGCCAGCAGCGCCGGACTAGCGGGGGGATTCCAAGAGACCCAGTACTTC. Protein: CASSAGLAGGFQETQYF.

The chain links TRBV14 to TRBJ1-1; no reliable D call. CDR1 and CDR2 from the germline V gene are SGHDN and FVKESK. Trimming removed 3 bases from V and 7 bases from J, with 15 bases in between. The CDR3 is 14 amino acids. CDR3 amino acids: CASSHAQKTVEAFF. The CDR3 coding sequence is TGTGCCAGCAGCCACGCTCAAAAGACCGTTGAAGCTTTCTTT.

The chain links TRBV5-4 to TRBJ2-3, with D hard to call. Looked up from germline, CDR1 is SGHNT and CDR2 is YYREEE (reference sequence). The CDR3 runs to 13 residues. Trimming left V 0 bases short and J 4 bases short, with 6 bases between. The CDR3 sequence is CASSLAWSDTQYF. The CDR3 bases are TGTGCCAGCAGCTTGGCCTGGTCAGATACGCAGTATTTT.